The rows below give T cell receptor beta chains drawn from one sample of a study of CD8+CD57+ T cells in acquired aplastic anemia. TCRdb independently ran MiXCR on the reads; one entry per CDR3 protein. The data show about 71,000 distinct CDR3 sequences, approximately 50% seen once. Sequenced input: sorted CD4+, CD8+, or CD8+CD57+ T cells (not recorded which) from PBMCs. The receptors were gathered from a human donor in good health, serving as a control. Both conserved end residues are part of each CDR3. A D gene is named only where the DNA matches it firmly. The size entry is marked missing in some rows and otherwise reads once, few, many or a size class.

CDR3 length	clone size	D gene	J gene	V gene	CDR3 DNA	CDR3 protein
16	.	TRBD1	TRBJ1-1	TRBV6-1	TGTGCCAGCAGTGAACTGGTAGGGGGCATGAACACTGAAGCTTTCTTT	CASSELVGGMNTEAFF
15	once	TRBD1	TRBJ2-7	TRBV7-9	TGTGCCAGCAGTATCCGGGACAGGGGGCATCAAGAGCAGTACTTC	CASSIRDRGHQEQYF
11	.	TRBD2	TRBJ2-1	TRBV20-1	TGCAGTGCCCACTTAGCGGGTGAGCAGTTCTTC	CSAHLAGEQFF
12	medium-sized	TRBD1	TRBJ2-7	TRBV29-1	TGCAGCGTTAGGGACAGGGAGAACGAGCAGTACTTC	CSVRDRENEQYF
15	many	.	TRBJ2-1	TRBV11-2	TGTGCCAGCAGCTTTCAGGGGGGCCAATACAATGAGCAGTTCTTC	CASSFQGGQYNEQFF
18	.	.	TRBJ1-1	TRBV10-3	TGTGCCATCAGCGACTCTCTAACGGGGCCTCCCAAGAACACTGAAGCTTTCTTT	CAISDSLTGPPKNTEAFF
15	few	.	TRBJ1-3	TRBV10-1	TGCGCCAGCCGTATTCCAAGCCGCTCTGGAAACACCATATATTTT	CASRIPSRSGNTIYF
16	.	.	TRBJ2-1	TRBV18	TGTGCCAGCTCACCGCTTACGCCGGAAACCTACAATGAGCAGTTCTTC	CASSPLTPETYNEQFF
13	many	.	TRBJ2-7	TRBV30	TGTGCCTGGAGTGTCGCGGGCGGCTACGAGCAGTACTTC	CAWSVAGGYEQYF
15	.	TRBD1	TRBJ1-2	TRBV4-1	TGCGCCAGCAGCCCGGGACAGACAACGAACTATGGCTACACCTTC	CASSPGQTTNYGYTF
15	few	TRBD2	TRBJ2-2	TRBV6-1	TGTGCCAGCAGAACCGGGACTACGAACACCGGGGAGCTGTTTTTT	CASRTGTTNTGELFF
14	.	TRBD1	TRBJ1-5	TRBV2	TGTGCCAGCCGGGACAGGAACCCGGAGCAGCCCCAGCATTTT	CASRDRNPEQPQHF
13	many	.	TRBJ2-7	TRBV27	TGTGCCAGCAGTGCCTCTAGGGTCTACGAGCAGTACTTC	CASSASRVYEQYF
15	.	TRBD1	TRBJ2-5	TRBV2	TGTGCCAGCAGACGGACAGGGGGCCATGCAGAGACCCAGTACTTC	CASRRTGGHAETQYF
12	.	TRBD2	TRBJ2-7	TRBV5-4	TGTGCCAGCAGCTGGGGGGGGAGCGAGCAGTACTTC	CASSWGGSEQYF
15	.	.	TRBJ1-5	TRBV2	TGTGCCAGCATCAGACGAGTGGGAGACAATCAGCCCCAGCATTTT	CASIRRVGDNQPQHF
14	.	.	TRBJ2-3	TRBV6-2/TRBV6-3	TGTGCCAGCAGTTACGAGGGGGGGCCCTATACGCAGTATTTT	CASSYEGGPYTQYF